This is a list of T cell receptor beta chains from one sample in a study of Ad26.COV2.S vaccination and SARS-CoV-2 variants. Clones were sequenced by immunoSEQ multiplex PCR, and TCRdb holds only the in-frame ones, with some missing. The data hold about 180,000 clones, with roughly 85% observed a single time. This material consisted of peripheral blood, taken after recovery from COVID-19. Source of these receptors: a human donor who had recovered from COVID-19. Both conserved end residues are part of each CDR3. A D gene is named only where the DNA matches it firmly. Size is stated for part of the rows, as once, few or many counts, or as a class when the clone is expanded.

v_call	j_call	d_call	cdr3_length	clone_size	cdr3_nt	cdr3_aa
TRBV3-1/TRBV3-2	TRBJ2-1	-	13	once	TGTGCCAGCAGTCCCGGCGCGGCCAATGAGCAGTTCTTC	CASSPGAANEQFF
TRBV6-2/TRBV6-3	TRBJ2-7	-	14	-	TGTGCCAGCAGTGTTGGGGGCGGCCTCTACGAGCAGTACTTC	CASSVGGGLYEQYF
TRBV12-3/TRBV12-4	TRBJ1-3	-	13	few	TGTGCCAGCGCCCTCGCGGGGGGAAACACCATATATTTT	CASALAGGNTIYF
TRBV3-1/TRBV3-2	TRBJ1-2	-	14	-	TGTGCCAGCAGCCCCAACCGGAACCTATCCGGCTACACCTTC	CASSPNRNLSGYTF
TRBV4-2	TRBJ2-3	TRBD2	15	once	TGTGCCAGCAGCCGGACTAGCGGGGGGACAGATACGCAGTATTTT	CASSRTSGGTDTQYF
TRBV12-5	TRBJ2-5	-	12	-	TGCGCGGCTAGGACTTACCGAGAGACCCAGTACTTC	CAARTYRETQYF
TRBV18	TRBJ2-7	-	17	once	TGTGCCAGCTCACCACGGTACGGACTCCCGCCAGACTACGAGCAGTACTTC	CASSPRYGLPPDYEQYF
TRBV21-1	TRBJ1-5	-	17	-	TGTGCCAGCACCACCACGTCATTAACCAGGGATTGTCAGCCCCAGCATTTT	CASTTTSLTRDCQPQHF
TRBV6-6	TRBJ1-4	-	12	-	TGTGCCAGCAGTTACGAGGTCGAAAAACTGTTTTTT	CASSYEVEKLFF
TRBV10-3	TRBJ1-5	-	12	-	TGTGCCATCAGTGAACCTCATCAGCCCCAGCATTTT	CAISEPHQPQHF
TRBV5-6	TRBJ1-3	-	14	-	TGTGCCAGCAGCTTGGAAGCTTCTGGAAACACCATATATTTT	CASSLEASGNTIYF
TRBV7-9	TRBJ2-7	-	17	-	TGTGCCAGCAGCTTAGTCGTGGGAATCCAAACCGGTTACGAGCAGTACTTC	CASSLVVGIQTGYEQYF
TRBV12-3/TRBV12-4	TRBJ1-6	-	13	-	TGTGCCAGCAGTCTACCGGGGGACTCACCCCTCCACTTT	CASSLPGDSPLHF